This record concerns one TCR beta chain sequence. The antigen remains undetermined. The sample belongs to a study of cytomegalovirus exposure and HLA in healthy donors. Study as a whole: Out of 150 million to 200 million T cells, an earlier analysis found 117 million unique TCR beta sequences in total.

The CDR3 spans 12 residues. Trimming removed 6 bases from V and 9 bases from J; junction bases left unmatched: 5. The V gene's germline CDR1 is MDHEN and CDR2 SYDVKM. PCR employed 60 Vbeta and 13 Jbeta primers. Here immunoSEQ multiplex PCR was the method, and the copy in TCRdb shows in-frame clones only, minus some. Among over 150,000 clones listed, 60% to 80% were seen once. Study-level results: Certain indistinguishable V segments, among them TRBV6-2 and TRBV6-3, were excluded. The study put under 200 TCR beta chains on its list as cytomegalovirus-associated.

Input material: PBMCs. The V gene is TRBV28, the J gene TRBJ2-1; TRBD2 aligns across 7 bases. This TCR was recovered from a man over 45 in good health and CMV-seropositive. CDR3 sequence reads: CASSSTSTEQFF. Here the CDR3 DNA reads TGTGCCAGCAGCTCGACTAGCACTGAGCAGTTCTTC. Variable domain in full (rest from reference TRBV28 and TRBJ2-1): DVKVTQSSRYLVKRTGEKVFLECVQDMDHENMFWYRQDPGLGLRLIYFSYDVKMKEKGDIPEGYSVSREKKERFSLILESASTNQTSMYLCASSSTSTEQFFGPGTRLTVL.